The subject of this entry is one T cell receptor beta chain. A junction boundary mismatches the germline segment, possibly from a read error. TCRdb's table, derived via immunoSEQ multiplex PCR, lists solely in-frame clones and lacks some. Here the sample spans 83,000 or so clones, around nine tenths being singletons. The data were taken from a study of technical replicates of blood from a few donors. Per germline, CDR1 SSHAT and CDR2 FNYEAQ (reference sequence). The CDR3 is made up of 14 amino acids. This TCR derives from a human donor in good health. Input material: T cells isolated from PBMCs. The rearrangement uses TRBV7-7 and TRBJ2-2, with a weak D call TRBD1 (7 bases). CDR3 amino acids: CASSGGTDTGELFF. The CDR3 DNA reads TGTGCTAGCAGCGGCGGGACAGACACCGGGGAGCTGTTTTTT.